One and the same sample provided the 32 T cell receptor beta chains below, sequenced in a study of monozygotic twins with inflammatory bowel disease. TCRdb re-called the 5' RACE reads; every CDR3 protein appears as one record, without DNA. This listing includes about 210,000 distinct CDR3 sequences. Sequencing input: blood. All receptors come from a human donor with ulcerative colitis or Crohn's disease, or a healthy co-twin of an affected twin (not recorded which).

CDR3 amino acids: CASSTGTNTGELFF. The gene calls are TRBV2 and TRBJ2-2; TCRdb selects TRBD1, and the lack of DNA leaves this call unchecked. The CDR3 contains 14 residues. Germline V gene lookup returns CDR1 SNHLY and CDR2 FYNNEI. Combining the CDR3 with reference TRBV2 and TRBJ2-2 gives the whole variable domain EPEVTQTPSHQVTQMGQEVILRCVPISNHLYFYWYRQILGQKVEFLVSFYNNEISEKSEIFDDQFSVERPDGSNFTLKIRSTKLEDSAMYFCASSTGTNTGELFFGEGSRLTVL.

This chain links TRBV20-1 with TRBJ1-4; TCRdb indicates TRBD1, and absent DNA this call remains unverified. Per the germline V gene, CDR1 is DFQATT and CDR2 is SNEGSKA (reference sequence). The CDR3 is 13 amino acids. The chain's CDR3 is CSAWDGQGEKLFF.

CDR3 residues: CATVLAGVDYGYTF. This chain connects TRBV7-9 to TRBJ1-2; TCRdb designates TRBD1, a call that cannot be tested without DNA. The CDR3 is 14 amino acids. The germline V gene encodes CDR1 SEHNR and CDR2 FQNEAQ (reference sequence).

V is TRBV20-1 and J is TRBJ2-1. CDR3 length: 14 residues. The germline CDR1 and CDR2 sequences are DFQATT and SNEGSKA (reference sequence). This CDR3 reads CSAQTGSAYNEQFF.

The chain uses TRBV5-6 and TRBJ1-6. The CDR3 has 15 residues. Germline values: CDR1 SGHDT, CDR2 YYEEEE. This CDR3 reads CASRRRNVDNSPLHF.

The chain links TRBV7-2 to TRBJ2-2; the D call from TCRdb, TRBD1, cannot be confirmed without DNA. This CDR3 is built from 17 residues. Germline V gene sequence: CDR1 SGHTA, CDR2 FQGNSA. The CDR3 sequence is CASSPQGTGRSTGELFF.

This chain uses TRBV20-1 with TRBJ2-4; with no DNA, the TCRdb D assignment of TRBD1 cannot be verified. This CDR3 region has 16 residues. CDR1 is DFQATT and CDR2 is SNEGSKA in the germline V gene (reference sequence). The CDR3 loop reads CSARGGGRGAKNIQYF.

J is TRBJ1-5 and V is TRBV20-1; TCRdb's D gene call, TRBD1, goes unchecked for lack of DNA. The germline V gene has CDR1 DFQATT and CDR2 SNEGSKA (reference sequence). There are 15 residues in the CDR3. The chain's CDR3 is CSARGRGYSNQPQHF.

CDR3 region: CASSSSVLAIDGYTF. The chain carries TRBV12-3 or TRBV12-4 and TRBJ1-2. CDR3 size: 15 residues.

This sequence joins TRBV5-1 and TRBJ2-2. Germline-derived CDR1 and CDR2 are SGHRS and YFSETQ. The CDR3 spans 14 residues. CDR3 in amino acids: CASSLGEGTGELFF.

The chain recombines TRBV18 with TRBJ1-1. CDR3 size: 15 residues. Germline V gene lookup returns CDR1 KGHSH and CDR2 LQKENI. CDR3 residues: CASSPTPIGNTEAFF.

The V and J genes are TRBV5-1 and TRBJ2-1; with no DNA, the TCRdb D assignment of TRBD1 cannot be verified. The CDR3 has 15 amino acids. CDR1 SGHRS and CDR2 YFSETQ come from the germline V gene. The CDR3 region is CASSSGQGYLNEQFF.

This chain uses TRBV29-1 with TRBJ2-1; TCRdb's D call, TRBD2, is unchecked because there is no DNA. Germline V gene lookup returns CDR1 SQVTM and CDR2 ANQGSEA. The CDR3 has 14 residues. This chain's CDR3 is CSVEPLGGATEQFF.

The V and J genes are TRBV3-1 and TRBJ1-1. Germline values: CDR1 LGHDT, CDR2 YNNKEL (reference sequence). This CDR3 has 16 residues. The CDR3 is CASSSHTTRMNTEAFF.

The gene calls are TRBV29-1 and TRBJ1-1. The CDR3 extends over 12 amino acids. Germline V gives CDR1 SQVTM, CDR2 ANQGSEA. The chain's CDR3 is CSVEGSNTEAFF.

The chain employs TRBV9 and TRBJ1-1; the TCRdb D gene call, TRBD1, has no DNA to confirm it. Germline lookup yields CDR1 SGDLS and CDR2 YYNGEE. CDR3 length: 14 amino acids. Here the CDR3 reads CASSRGQGRGEAFF.

The CDR3 reads CASSQELAGSSYNEQFF. The chain recombines TRBV4-2 with TRBJ2-1; TCRdb's assignment of TRBD2 cannot be checked, as there is no DNA. The CDR3 consists of 17 residues. Germline lookup yields CDR1 LGHNA and CDR2 YNFKEQ.

The chain has TRBV5-1 and TRBJ1-1. The CDR3 runs to 13 residues. CDR1 SGHRS and CDR2 YFSETQ come from the germline V gene. The CDR3 sequence: CASSLRRNTEAFF.

CDR3 residues: CATSILQETQYF. The rearrangement links TRBV15 to TRBJ2-5. In germline, CDR1 is LNHNV, CDR2 YYDKDF (reference sequence). This CDR3 contains 12 residues.

The V and J genes are TRBV6-1 and TRBJ1-3; TCRdb's D call, TRBD1, is unchecked because there is no DNA. CDR1 and CDR2 (germline): MNHNS, SASEGT. This CDR3 is built from 15 residues. The CDR3 protein is CASKGEGGSENTIYF.

The genes are TRBV7-9 and TRBJ2-5; TCRdb's D call, TRBD2, is unchecked because there is no DNA. The germline CDR1 and CDR2 sequences are SEHNR and FQNEAQ (reference sequence). The CDR3 consists of 14 residues. The CDR3 spells CASSAGRSKETQYF.

The rearrangement links TRBV2 to TRBJ1-5; TCRdb's assignment of TRBD1 cannot be checked, as there is no DNA. The CDR3 consists of 15 residues. Germline CDR1 is SNHLY and CDR2 is FYNNEI. This chain's CDR3 is CATRQGQGGNQPQHF.

The chain has TRBV29-1 and TRBJ2-1; TCRdb proposes TRBD1, but this gene call is untestable without DNA. This CDR3 contains 13 residues. Germline V gene sequence: CDR1 SQVTM, CDR2 ANQGSEA. The CDR3: CSVGVENSQGSFF.

The chain employs TRBV5-1 and TRBJ2-1; TCRdb names TRBD1, which stays unverified in the absence of DNA. The CDR3 spans 15 residues. CDR1 and CDR2 (germline): SGHRS, YFSETQ. CDR3 sequence: CASSLLDRGVDEQFF. Full variable domain (rest looked up from reference TRBV5-1 and TRBJ2-1): KAGVTQTPRYLIKTRGQQVTLSCSPISGHRSVSWYQQTPGQGLQFLFEYFSETQRNKGNFPGRFSGRQFSNSRSEMNVSTLELGDSALYLCASSLLDRGVDEQFFGPGTRLTVL.

V usage is TRBV21-1 and J usage is TRBJ2-3; the TRBD2 assignment by TCRdb is unverifiable without DNA. TRBV21-1 is a pseudogene locus. This CDR3 has 19 residues. This chain's CDR3 is CASSKAASGGAGSTDTQYF.

This chain connects TRBV5-1 to TRBJ2-1; TCRdb's assignment of TRBD1 cannot be checked, as there is no DNA. The CDR3 consists of 16 residues. Germline V gives CDR1 SGHRS, CDR2 YFSETQ. CDR3: CASSLGRDREADEQFF.

The chain is built from TRBV5-1 and TRBJ2-5; no DNA is available, so the TRBD2 call from TCRdb remains unchecked. The CDR3 contains 15 residues. Per the germline V gene, CDR1 is SGHRS and CDR2 is YFSETQ. The CDR3 region is CASKGGLAGQETQYF.

The chain recombines TRBV9 with TRBJ1-4. The CDR3 is made up of 15 amino acids. Germline CDR1 is SGDLS and CDR2 is YYNGEE. CDR3 residues: CASSPRRVPNEKLFF. Combining the CDR3 with reference TRBV9 and TRBJ1-4 gives the whole variable domain DSGVTQTPKHLITATGQRVTLRCSPRSGDLSVYWYQQSLDQGLQFLIQYYNGEERAKGNILERFSAQQFPDLHSELNLSSLELGDSALYFCASSPRRVPNEKLFFGSGTQLSVL.

The chain uses TRBV6-5 and TRBJ1-1. The CDR3 runs 17 residues. Germline CDR1 MNHEY, CDR2 SVGAGI. The CDR3 is CASSYSSGGRMNTEAFF.

The V call is TRBV5-1, the J call TRBJ1-1; TCRdb indicates TRBD1, and absent DNA this call remains unverified. The germline V gene encodes CDR1 SGHRS and CDR2 YFSETQ. The CDR3 extends over 15 amino acids. CDR3 region: CASSLIPGLNTEAFF.

The CDR3 is CASSLVRADPHAFF. The chain combines TRBV12-3 or TRBV12-4 with TRBJ1-1; TCRdb gives TRBD1 as the D gene, but with no DNA this cannot be confirmed. This CDR3 has 14 residues.

V and J are TRBV18 and TRBJ2-7; TCRdb reports TRBD1, a call that lacks DNA to check it against. The CDR3 runs 15 residues. The V gene's germline CDR1 is KGHSH and CDR2 LQKENI. The CDR3 is CASSPGQPFSYEQYF.